One sample yielded the 20 T cell receptor beta chains listed below, sequenced in a study of T cells after yellow fever vaccination. MiXCR, run by TCRdb on the 5' RACE reads, gives a single entry per CDR3 protein. This repertoire shows 600,000 to 750,000 distinct CDR3 sequences, more than 9% found once; its top ten account for 15%. The sequences come from PBMCs, collected on the day of the yellow fever booster vaccination. The receptors shown here come from a man aged 30 to 39 who received the YFV17D yellow fever vaccine.

This clonotype has only a few counts. In DNA form, the CDR3 reads TGCAGTGCTAGTTTGGACAGGGACCACGAGCAGTACTTC. Residues: CSASLDRDHEQYF. The V call is TRBV20-1, the J call TRBJ2-7; 8 nucleotides align to TRBD1. The V gene end was trimmed by 3 bases and the J gene end by 5 bases; junction bases not matched to a gene: 6. Germline CDR1 is DFQATT and CDR2 is SNEGSKA (reference sequence). This CDR3 comprises 13 residues.

The chain carries TRBV7-9 and TRBJ2-6; a weak D match, TRBD1 (6 bases). The CDR3 loop spans 15 amino acids. In germline, CDR1 is SEHNR, CDR2 FQNEAQ (reference sequence). The V gene lost 4 bases and the J gene lost 2 bases, with 9 bases spanning the gap. CDR3 bases: TGTGCCAGCAGCTCCGGACAGACTGGGGCCAACGTCCTGACTTTC. This gives the protein CASSSGQTGANVLTF. The full variable domain, its missing parts supplied by reference TRBV7-9 and TRBJ2-6, is DTGVSQNPRHKITKRGQNVTFRCDPISEHNRLYWYRQTLGQGPEFLTYFQNEAQLEKSRLLSDRFSAERPKGSFSTLEIQRTEQGDSAMYLCASSSGQTGANVLTFGAGSRLTVL.

This sequence joins TRBV25-1 and TRBJ2-2; a possible D gene is TRBD1 (6 bases). In germline, CDR1 is MGHDK, CDR2 SYGVNS. V was pared by 6 bases and J by 4 bases, with 12 bases between. The CDR3 spans 14 residues. The CDR3 nucleotides are TGTGCCAGCAGAAGGACAGCGACCACCGGGGAGCTGTTTTTT. Translated, it gives CASRRTATTGELFF.

This clonotype was observed a few times. Written as DNA, the CDR3 is TGTGCCAGCAGCCGGGACTCCCTGAGCTTTGGCTACACCTTC. Protein: CASSRDSLSFGYTF. The chain carries TRBV5-5 and TRBJ1-2, with a possible D match to TRBD1 (5 bases). Trimming removed 4 bases at V and 7 bases at J, with 17 bases between. Germline V gives CDR1 SGHKS, CDR2 YYEKEE (reference sequence). CDR3 size: 14 residues.

The chain joins TRBV27 to TRBJ2-7; no firm D call. V lost 5 bases to trimming and J lost 7 bases, with 18 bases between them. The CDR3 is made up of 14 amino acids. The germline CDR1 and CDR2 sequences are MNHEY and SMNVEV (reference sequence). CDR3 loop: CASSPLPSMNEQYF. In nucleotides, the CDR3 is TGTGCCAGCAGTCCTCTCCCCTCTATGAATGAGCAGTACTTC.

The CDR3 is CASSLVGWTTGGYLANTEAFF. Written as DNA, the CDR3 is TGTGCCAGCAGCTTAGTAGGTTGGACGACAGGGGGCTATCTGGCGAACACTGAAGCTTTCTTT. The V call is TRBV11-2, the J call TRBJ1-1, with 10 positions matching TRBD1. This CDR3 spans 21 amino acids. Germline assignment: CDR1 SGHAT and CDR2 FQNNGV. J lost 1 base, V lost 1 base, and 18 bases had no gene match. Supplemented by reference TRBV11-2 and TRBJ1-1, the full variable domain reads EAGVAQSPRYKIIEKRQSVAFWCNPISGHATLYWYQQILGQGPKLLIQFQNNGVVDDSQLPKDRFSAERLKGVDSTLKIQPAKLEDSAVYLCASSLVGWTTGGYLANTEAFFGQGTRLTVV.

This clonotype was picked up a small number of times. The J gene is TRBJ2-6, the V gene TRBV30; 11 positions match TRBD2. There are 18 residues in the CDR3. J was trimmed by 5 bases and V by 1 base; bases with no gene match: 10. Germline V gene lookup returns CDR1 GTSNPN and CDR2 SVGIG (reference sequence). CDR3 coding DNA: TGTGCCTGGAGTGAACGGACTAGCGGGCTTTGGAGGGCCAACGTCCTGACTTTC. This gives the protein CAWSERTSGLWRANVLTF.

In this sample, this clonotype turned up a few times. The chain couples TRBV19 to TRBJ2-2; 11 nucleotides match TRBD2. The CDR3 totals 16 residues. The V gene end was trimmed by 5 bases and the J gene end by 4 bases; junction bases not matched to a gene: 6. Germline V gene data show CDR1 as LNHDA and CDR2 as SQIVND (reference sequence). As DNA, the CDR3 is TGTGCCAGTAGTCCGCAACTAGCGGGAGTCACCGGGGAGCTGTTTTTT. This translates into CASSPQLAGVTGELFF.

CDR3 amino acids: CASRPGPNTGELFF. In DNA form, the CDR3 reads TGTGCCAGCAGACCGGGACCAAACACCGGGGAGCTGTTTTTT. V is TRBV7-2 and J is TRBJ2-2; D assignment may be TRBD1 or TRBD2 (5 bases each). Germline V gene data show CDR1 as SGHTA and CDR2 as FQGNSA. Trimming took off 6 bases at V and 2 bases at J, with 10 bases between the two ends. The CDR3 consists of 14 residues.

The chain is built from TRBV19 and TRBJ2-5; possible D gene TRBD2, 5 bases. The CDR3 spans 13 residues. The V gene lost 8 bases and the J gene lost 5 bases, with 15 bases spanning the gap. CDR1 and CDR2 (germline): LNHDA, SQIVND (reference sequence). The CDR3 nucleotides read TGTGCCAGTGGTCACCTAGGGAGTGAGACCCAGTACTTC. This translates into CASGHLGSETQYF.

This clonotype was detected only a few times. The chain has TRBV27 and TRBJ2-4, with TRBD2 matching over 13 bases. Germline values: CDR1 MNHEY, CDR2 SMNVEV (reference sequence). The CDR3 has 16 amino acids. Trimming cost V 5 bases and J 4 bases; bases outside gene matches: 5. The CDR3, as DNA: TGTGCCAGCAGTACAGGACTAGCGGGAGTTAAAAACATTCAGTACTTC. It codes for CASSTGLAGVKNIQYF.

This clonotype was counted between two and nine times. The chain joins TRBV24-1 to TRBJ2-3; TRBD2 agrees at 8 bases. With V trimmed by 4 bases and J by 0 bases, 5 bases remained unmatched. CDR3 length: 16 amino acids. CDR1 is KGHDR, CDR2 SFDVKD, per germline. The CDR3 is CATSEASGRSTDTQYF. CDR3 coding DNA: TGTGCCACCAGTGAGGCGAGCGGGAGAAGCACAGATACGCAGTATTTT.

The CDR3 nucleotides read TGTGCCAGCAGCTTAGAAAGCGGGATAATCTACGAGCAGTACTTC. Protein product: CASSLESGIIYEQYF. The chain couples TRBV7-6 to TRBJ2-7; 7 bases line up with TRBD2. From germline, CDR1 is SGHVS and CDR2 FNYEAQ. Unmatched junction bases numbered 6, after V lost 1 base and J lost 3 bases. This CDR3 has 15 amino acids.

The V and J genes are TRBV6-2 or TRBV6-3 and TRBJ1-5; 7 bases map to TRBD1. V was clipped by 2 bases and J by 7 bases; unmatched bases: 8. This CDR3 is built from 15 residues. Germline loops: CDR1 MNHEY, CDR2 SVGEGT. CDR3 nucleotide sequence: TGTGCCAGCAGTTACGGGGGACAGTTTAACCAGCCCCAGCATTTT. Protein product: CASSYGGQFNQPQHF.

Ten or more counts support this clonotype. The genes are TRBV5-1 and TRBJ2-2; D is ambiguous. Trimming took off 4 bases at V and 1 base at J, with 14 bases between the two ends. Germline-derived CDR1 and CDR2 are SGHRS and YFSETQ. The CDR3 extends over 16 amino acids. The CDR3 here is CASSPGRPENTGELFF. CDR3 bases: TGCGCCAGCAGCCCCGGTCGTCCAGAGAACACCGGGGAGCTGTTTTTT.

J is TRBJ2-5 and V is TRBV12-3 or TRBV12-4; TRBD2 might be the D (5 bases). The CDR3 covers 14 residues. V lost 8 bases and J 5 bases, leaving 18 bases between the germline ends. CDR3 loop: CASARRTSGETQYF. CDR3 DNA sequence: TGTGCCAGCGCACGCCGAACCTCGGGGGAGACCCAGTACTTC.

The CDR3, as DNA: TGCGCCAGCAGCCAACACTCCGGGACAGGGAACACCGGGGAGCTGTTTTTT. Translated: CASSQHSGTGNTGELFF. The chain employs TRBV4-3 and TRBJ2-2; 8 bases align to TRBD1. The CDR3 covers 17 residues. Germline V gives CDR1 LGHNA, CDR2 YSLEER. V shed 2 bases and J 1 base; nucleotides not matched to a gene: 6.

The chain links TRBV5-1 to TRBJ2-5, with 9 bases identical to TRBD1. The trim removed 4 bases at V and 3 bases at J, leaving 4 bases unmatched. The CDR3 is 14 amino acids. Germline V gene data show CDR1 as SGHRS and CDR2 as YFSETQ. CDR3 amino acids: CASSLQGAEETQYF. The CDR3 DNA sequence: TGCGCCAGCAGCCTACAGGGGGCAGAAGAGACCCAGTACTTC.

This clonotype has more than one count but fewer than ten. The CDR3 coding sequence is TGTGCCAGCACTCGGGGCGGGATAGCCAAAAACATTCAGTACTTC. It translates to CASTRGGIAKNIQYF. The gene calls are TRBV12-3 or TRBV12-4 and TRBJ2-4; tentatively, D is TRBD2 (6 bases). Trimming took off 7 bases at V and 0 bases at J, with 13 bases between the two ends. This CDR3 is 15 amino acids long.

The rearrangement links TRBV2 to TRBJ2-3; no definite D call. V lost 7 bases and J lost 2, with 10 bases in between. This CDR3 has 13 residues. In germline, CDR1 is SNHLY, CDR2 FYNNEI. CDR3 sequence reads: CASKIRLTDTQYF. In DNA, the CDR3 is TGTGCCAGCAAAATTCGTCTCACAGATACGCAGTATTTT.